Presented here are 5 T cell receptor beta chains from one specimen sequenced in a study of post-analysis software for immune sequencing data. Notes on the study in general: Relative to controls, patients had a few TRBV segments at higher frequency, with TRBV5-6, TRBV5-1 and TRBV20-1 among these.

Unique molecular identifiers had been added to the TCR beta cDNA libraries. From the PCR reads, TCRdb called clonotypes with MiXCR, one entry per CDR3 protein. The table shows hundreds of thousands of distinct CDR3 sequences, with about 57% occurring only once. No antigen has been identified for these receptors. Material: blood. The receptor set was obtained from a girl between 10 and 17 years old with multiple sclerosis.

This clonotype is a singleton in its sample. This chain links TRBV7-3 with TRBJ2-2, with 9 nucleotides matching TRBD2. The V segment lost 7 bases and the J segment 3 bases; nucleotides outside the gene matches: 6. This CDR3 is 15 amino acids long. CDR1 is SGHTA and CDR2 is FQGTGA in the germline V gene. The CDR3, as DNA: TGTGCCAGCACCCGCGGCGGGGGGGACACCGGGGAGCTGTTTTTT. It codes for CASTRGGGDTGELFF.

This clonotype was found once. The chain recombines TRBV25-1 with TRBJ2-1; TRBD2 matches at 8 bases. CDR1 MGHDK and CDR2 SYGVNS come from the germline V gene. CDR3 length: 15 residues. Unmatched junction bases numbered 11, after V lost 7 bases and J lost 6 bases. In DNA form, the CDR3 reads TGTGCCAGCAAAGCGTTTCCCGGGACTAGCAATGAGCAGTTCTTC. Amino acids: CASKAFPGTSNEQFF.

The chain combines TRBV7-3 with TRBJ2-1; 9 bases map to TRBD2. CDR1 and CDR2 (germline): SGHTA, FQGTGA. The V segment lost 5 bases and the J segment 6 bases; nucleotides outside the gene matches: 8. The CDR3 covers 15 residues. The CDR3 bases are TGTGCCAGCAGCGCCGGGACTAGCTCCCCCAATGAGCAGTTCTTC. As protein: CASSAGTSSPNEQFF.

This chain joins TRBV29-1 and TRBJ1-5; D ambiguous. Germline assignment: CDR1 SQVTM and CDR2 ANQGSEA. The V end was cut by 4 bases, the J end by 6 bases, with 10 bases between. This CDR3 is built from 12 residues. The CDR3: CSVGRVGQPQHF. In DNA form, the CDR3 reads TGCAGCGTTGGGCGGGTCGGTCAGCCCCAGCATTTT.

Here the CDR3 reads CASSPLSRDRGRSYEQYF. CDR3 nucleotides: TGTGCCAGCAGCCCACTGTCCCGGGACCGAGGCCGGTCCTACGAGCAGTACTTC. The V gene is TRBV7-9, the J gene TRBJ2-7; possibly TRBD1 or TRBD2 for D (5 bases each). Trimming pared 5 bases from V and 1 base from J, leaving 24 bases between. Germline V lookup: CDR1 SEHNR, CDR2 FQNEAQ (reference sequence). There are 18 residues in the CDR3.